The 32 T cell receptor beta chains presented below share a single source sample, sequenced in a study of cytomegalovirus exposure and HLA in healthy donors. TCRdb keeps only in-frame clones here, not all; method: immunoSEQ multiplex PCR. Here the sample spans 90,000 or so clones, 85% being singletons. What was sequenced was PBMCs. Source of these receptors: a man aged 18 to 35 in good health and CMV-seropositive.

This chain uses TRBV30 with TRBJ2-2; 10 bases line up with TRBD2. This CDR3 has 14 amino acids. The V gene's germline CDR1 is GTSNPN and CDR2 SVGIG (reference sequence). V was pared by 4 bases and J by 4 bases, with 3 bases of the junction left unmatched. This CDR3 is CAWKASGSTGELFF. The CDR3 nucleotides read TGTGCCTGGAAGGCTAGCGGGAGCACCGGGGAGCTGTTTTTT.

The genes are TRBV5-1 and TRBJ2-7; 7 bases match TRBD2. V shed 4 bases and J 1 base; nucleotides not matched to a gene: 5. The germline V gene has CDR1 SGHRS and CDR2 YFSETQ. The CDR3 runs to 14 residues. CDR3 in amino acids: CASSLAGASYEQYF. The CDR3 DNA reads TGCGCCAGCAGCCTGGCGGGAGCTTCCTACGAGCAGTACTTC. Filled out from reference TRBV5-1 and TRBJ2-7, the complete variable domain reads KAGVTQTPRYLIKTRGQQVTLSCSPISGHRSVSWYQQTPGQGLQFLFEYFSETQRNKGNFPGRFSGRQFSNSRSEMNVSTLELGDSALYLCASSLAGASYEQYFGPGTRLTVT.

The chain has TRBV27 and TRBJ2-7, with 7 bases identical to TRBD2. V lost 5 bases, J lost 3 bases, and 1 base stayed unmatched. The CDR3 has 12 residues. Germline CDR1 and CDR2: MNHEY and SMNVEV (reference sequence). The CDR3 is CASSGLDYEQYF. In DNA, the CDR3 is TGTGCCAGCAGTGGACTAGACTACGAGCAGTACTTC.

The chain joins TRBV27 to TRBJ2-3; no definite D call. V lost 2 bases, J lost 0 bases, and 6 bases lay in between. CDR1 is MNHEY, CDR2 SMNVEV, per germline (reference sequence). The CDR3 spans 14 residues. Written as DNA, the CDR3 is TGTGCCAGCAGTTTAACGGTTAGCACAGATACGCAGTATTTT. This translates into CASSLTVSTDTQYF.

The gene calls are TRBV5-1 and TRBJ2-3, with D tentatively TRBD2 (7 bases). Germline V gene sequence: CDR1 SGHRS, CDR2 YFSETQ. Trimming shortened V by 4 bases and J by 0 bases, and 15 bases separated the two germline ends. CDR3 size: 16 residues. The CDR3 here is CASSPNRDYSTDTQYF. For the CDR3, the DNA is TGCGCCAGCAGCCCAAACAGGGACTATAGCACAGATACGCAGTATTTT.

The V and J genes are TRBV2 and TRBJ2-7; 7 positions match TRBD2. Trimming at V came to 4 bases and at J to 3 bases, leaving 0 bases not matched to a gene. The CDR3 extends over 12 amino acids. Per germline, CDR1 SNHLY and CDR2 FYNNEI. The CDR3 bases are TGTGCCAGCAGTGGGGGGGGCTACGAGCAGTACGTC. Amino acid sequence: CASSGGGYEQYV.

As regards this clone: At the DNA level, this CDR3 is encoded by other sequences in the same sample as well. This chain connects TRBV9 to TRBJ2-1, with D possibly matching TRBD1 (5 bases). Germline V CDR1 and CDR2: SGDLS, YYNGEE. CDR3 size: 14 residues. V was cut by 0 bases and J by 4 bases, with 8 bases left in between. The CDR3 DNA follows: TGTGCCAGCAGCGTAGGAGACAGATACAATGAGCAGTTCTTC. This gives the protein CASSVGDRYNEQFF.

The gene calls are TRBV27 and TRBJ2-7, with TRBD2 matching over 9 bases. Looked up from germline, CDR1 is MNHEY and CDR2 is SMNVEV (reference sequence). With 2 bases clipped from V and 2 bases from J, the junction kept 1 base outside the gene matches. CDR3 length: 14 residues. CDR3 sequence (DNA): TGTGCCAGCAGTTTAGCGGGAGGGACCTACGAGCAGTACTTC. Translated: CASSLAGGTYEQYF.

The CDR3 spells CASSQELVRISSYEQYF. In DNA form, the CDR3 reads TGTGCCAGCAGCCAAGAACTTGTCAGGATATCCTCCTACGAGCAGTACTTC. The chain employs TRBV4-2 and TRBJ2-7, with no clear D. Trimming shortened V by 0 bases and J by 0 bases, and 15 bases separated the two germline ends. Germline V CDR1 and CDR2: LGHNA, YNFKEQ. CDR3 length equals 17 residues.

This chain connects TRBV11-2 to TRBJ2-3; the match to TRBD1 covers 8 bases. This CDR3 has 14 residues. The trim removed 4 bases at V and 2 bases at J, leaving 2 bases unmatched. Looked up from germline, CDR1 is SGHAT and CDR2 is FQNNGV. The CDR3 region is CASSSGQDTDTQYF. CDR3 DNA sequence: TGTGCCAGCAGCTCGGGACAGGACACAGATACGCAGTATTTT.

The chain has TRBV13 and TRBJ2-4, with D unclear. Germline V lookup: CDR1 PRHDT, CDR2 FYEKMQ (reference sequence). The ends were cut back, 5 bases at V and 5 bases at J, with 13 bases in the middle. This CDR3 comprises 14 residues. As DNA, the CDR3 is TGTGCCAGCAGCACCGTCGCGTTCCAAAACATTCAGTACTTC. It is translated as CASSTVAFQNIQYF.

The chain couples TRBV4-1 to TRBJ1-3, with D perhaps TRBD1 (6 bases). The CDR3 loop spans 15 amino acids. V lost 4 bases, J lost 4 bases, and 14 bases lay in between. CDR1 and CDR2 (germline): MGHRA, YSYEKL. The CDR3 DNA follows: TGCGCCAGCAGCCTGACGACACAGGGAGGAAACACCATATATTTT. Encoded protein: CASSLTTQGGNTIYF.

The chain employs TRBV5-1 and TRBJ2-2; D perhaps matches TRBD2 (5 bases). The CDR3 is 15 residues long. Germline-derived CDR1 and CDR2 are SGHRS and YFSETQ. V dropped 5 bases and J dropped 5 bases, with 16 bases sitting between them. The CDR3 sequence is CASRARSTGTGELFF. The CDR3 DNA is TGCGCCAGCAGGGCAAGGTCAACGGGGACCGGGGAGCTGTTTTTT. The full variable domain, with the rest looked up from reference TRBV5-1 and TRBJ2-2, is KAGVTQTPRYLIKTRGQQVTLSCSPISGHRSVSWYQQTPGQGLQFLFEYFSETQRNKGNFPGRFSGRQFSNSRSEMNVSTLELGDSALYLCASRARSTGTGELFFGEGSRLTVL.

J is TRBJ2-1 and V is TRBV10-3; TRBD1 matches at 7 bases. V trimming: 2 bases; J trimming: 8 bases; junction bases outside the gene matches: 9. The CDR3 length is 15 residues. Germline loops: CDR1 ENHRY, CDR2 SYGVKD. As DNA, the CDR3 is TGTGCCATCAGTGAGCCAGTGACAGGGTATCATGAGCAGTTCTTC. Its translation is CAISEPVTGYHEQFF.

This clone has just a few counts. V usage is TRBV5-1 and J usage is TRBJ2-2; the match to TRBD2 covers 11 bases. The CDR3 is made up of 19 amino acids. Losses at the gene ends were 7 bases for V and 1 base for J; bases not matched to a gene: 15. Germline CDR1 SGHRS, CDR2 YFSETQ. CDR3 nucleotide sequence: TGCGCCAGCTCGACCCTGGGGACCACTAGCGGGGGGAACACCGGGGAGCTGTTTTTT. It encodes CASSTLGTTSGGNTGELFF.

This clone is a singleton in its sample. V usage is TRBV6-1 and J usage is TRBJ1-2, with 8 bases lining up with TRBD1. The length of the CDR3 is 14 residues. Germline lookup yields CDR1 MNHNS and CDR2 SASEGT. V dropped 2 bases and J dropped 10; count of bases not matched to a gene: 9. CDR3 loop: CASSELTGDSVYTF. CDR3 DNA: TGTGCCAGCAGTGAATTGACAGGGGACTCGGTCTACACCTTC.

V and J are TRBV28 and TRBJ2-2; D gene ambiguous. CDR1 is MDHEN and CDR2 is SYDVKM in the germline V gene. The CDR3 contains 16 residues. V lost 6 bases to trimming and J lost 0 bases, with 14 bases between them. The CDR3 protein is CASSPLRVANTGELFF. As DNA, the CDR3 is TGTGCCAGCAGCCCTCTCCGGGTCGCGAACACCGGGGAGCTGTTTTTT. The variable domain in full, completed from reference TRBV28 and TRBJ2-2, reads DVKVTQSSRYLVKRTGEKVFLECVQDMDHENMFWYRQDPGLGLRLIYFSYDVKMKEKGDIPEGYSVSREKKERFSLILESASTNQTSMYLCASSPLRVANTGELFFGEGSRLTVL.

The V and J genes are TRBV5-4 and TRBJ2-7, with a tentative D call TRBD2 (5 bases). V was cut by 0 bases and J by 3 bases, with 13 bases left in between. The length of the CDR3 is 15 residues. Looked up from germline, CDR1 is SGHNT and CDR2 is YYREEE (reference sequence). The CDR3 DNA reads TGTGCCAGCAGCTTGGGCCCTCTACTAGACTACGAGCAGTACGTC. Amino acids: CASSLGPLLDYEQYV.

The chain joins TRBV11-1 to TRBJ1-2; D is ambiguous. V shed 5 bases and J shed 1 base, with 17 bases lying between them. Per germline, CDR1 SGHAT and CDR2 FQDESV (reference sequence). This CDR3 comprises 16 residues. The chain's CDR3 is CASSHFARGYNYGYTF. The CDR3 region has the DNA TGTGCCAGCAGCCATTTCGCACGGGGTTATAACTATGGCTACACCTTC.

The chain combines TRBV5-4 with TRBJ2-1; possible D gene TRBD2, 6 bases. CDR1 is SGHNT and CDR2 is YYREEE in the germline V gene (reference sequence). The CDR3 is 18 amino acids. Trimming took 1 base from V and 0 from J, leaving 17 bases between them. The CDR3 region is CASSLRAGLMSSYNEQFF. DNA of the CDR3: TGTGCCAGCAGCTTGAGGGCGGGACTTATGAGCTCCTACAATGAGCAGTTCTTC.

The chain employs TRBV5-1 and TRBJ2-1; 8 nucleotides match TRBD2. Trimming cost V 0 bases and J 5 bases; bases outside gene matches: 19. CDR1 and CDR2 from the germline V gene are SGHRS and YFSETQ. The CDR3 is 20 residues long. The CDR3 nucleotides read TGCGCCAGCAGCTTGGTGCCAGCGGGAGACATTGGCCGCTTGAACAATGAGCAGTTCTTC. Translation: CASSLVPAGDIGRLNNEQFF.

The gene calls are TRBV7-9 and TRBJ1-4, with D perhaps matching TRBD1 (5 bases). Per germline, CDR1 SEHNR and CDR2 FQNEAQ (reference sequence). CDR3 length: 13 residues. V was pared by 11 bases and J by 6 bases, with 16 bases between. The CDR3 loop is CAGGGARDEKLFF. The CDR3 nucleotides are TGTGCCGGGGGAGGGGCTCGTGATGAAAAACTGTTTTTT.

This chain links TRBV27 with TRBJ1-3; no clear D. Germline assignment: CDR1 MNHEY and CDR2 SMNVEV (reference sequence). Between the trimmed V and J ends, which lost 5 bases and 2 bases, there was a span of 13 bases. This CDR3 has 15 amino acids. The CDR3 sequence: CASSPRTGAGNTIYF. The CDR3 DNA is TGTGCCAGCAGTCCGAGGACGGGAGCTGGAAACACCATATATTTT.

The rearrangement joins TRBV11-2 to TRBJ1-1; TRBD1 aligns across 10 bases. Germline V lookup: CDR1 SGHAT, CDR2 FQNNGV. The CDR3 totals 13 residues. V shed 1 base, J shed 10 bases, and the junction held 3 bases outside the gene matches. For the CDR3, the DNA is TGTGCCAGCAGCTTAGCGAGGACAGGGGGAGCTTTCTTT. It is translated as CASSLARTGGAFF.

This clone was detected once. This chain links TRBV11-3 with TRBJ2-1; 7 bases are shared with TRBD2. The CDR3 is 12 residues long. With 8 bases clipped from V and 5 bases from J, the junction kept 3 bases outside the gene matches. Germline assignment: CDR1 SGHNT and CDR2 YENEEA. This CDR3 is CASSAGDNEQFF. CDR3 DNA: TGTGCCAGCTCGGCGGGGGACAATGAGCAGTTCTTC.

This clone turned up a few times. CDR3 DNA sequence: TGCAGCGTGGTGGGGGGACAGCTGGGTGCTGAAGCTTTCTTT. It encodes CSVVGGQLGAEAFF. This chain joins TRBV29-1 and TRBJ1-1; 7 bases map to TRBD1. Germline V CDR1 and CDR2: SQVTM, ANQGSEA. The CDR3 runs 14 residues. The ends lost 6 bases at V and 6 bases at J; junction bases unmatched: 13.

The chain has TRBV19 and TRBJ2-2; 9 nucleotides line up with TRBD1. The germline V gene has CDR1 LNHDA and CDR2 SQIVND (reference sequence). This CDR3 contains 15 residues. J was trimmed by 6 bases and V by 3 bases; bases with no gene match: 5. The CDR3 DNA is TGTGCCAGTAGTATTGGGGACAGGGCGGCCGGGGAGCTGTTTTTT. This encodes CASSIGDRAAGELFF.

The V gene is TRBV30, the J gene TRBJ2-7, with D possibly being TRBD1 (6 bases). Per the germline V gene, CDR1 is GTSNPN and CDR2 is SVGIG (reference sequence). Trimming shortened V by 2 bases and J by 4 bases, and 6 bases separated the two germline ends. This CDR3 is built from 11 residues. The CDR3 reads CAWSQGYEQYV. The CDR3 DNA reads TGTGCCTGGAGTCAGGGGTACGAGCAGTACGTC.

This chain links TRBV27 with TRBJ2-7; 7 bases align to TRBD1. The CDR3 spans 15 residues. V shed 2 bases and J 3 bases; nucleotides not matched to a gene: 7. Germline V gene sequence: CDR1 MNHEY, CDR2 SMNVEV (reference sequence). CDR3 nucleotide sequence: TGTGCCAGCAGTTTACACTTCGGGACAGTCTACGAGCAGTACTTC. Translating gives CASSLHFGTVYEQYF.

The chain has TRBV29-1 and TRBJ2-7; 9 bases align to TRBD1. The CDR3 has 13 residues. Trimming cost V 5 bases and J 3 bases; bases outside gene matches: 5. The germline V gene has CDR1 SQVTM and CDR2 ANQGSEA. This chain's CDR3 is CSVNTGGSYEQYF. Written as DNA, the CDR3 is TGCAGCGTTAATACAGGGGGCAGCTACGAGCAGTACTTC.

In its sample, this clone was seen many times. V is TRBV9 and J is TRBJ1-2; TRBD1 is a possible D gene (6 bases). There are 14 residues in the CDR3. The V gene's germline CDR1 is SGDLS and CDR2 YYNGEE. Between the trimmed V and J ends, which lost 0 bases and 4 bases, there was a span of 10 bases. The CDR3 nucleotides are TGTGCCAGCAGCGTAGACAGGGTTCCCTATGGCTACACCTTC. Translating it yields CASSVDRVPYGYTF.

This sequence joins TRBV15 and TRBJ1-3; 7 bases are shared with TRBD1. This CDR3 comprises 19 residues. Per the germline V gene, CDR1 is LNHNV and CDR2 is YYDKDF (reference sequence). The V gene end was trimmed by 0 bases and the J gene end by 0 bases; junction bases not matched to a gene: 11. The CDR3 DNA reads TGTGCCACCAGCAGAGATTATCTTGGACAGGCGGTCTCTGGAAACACCATATATTTT. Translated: CATSRDYLGQAVSGNTIYF.